This TCR beta chain was sequenced for a study of blood T cell repertoires in COVID-19. The CDR3 length is 16 residues. The V gene's germline CDR1 is MNHEY and CDR2 SVGAGI. The germline V and J ends were trimmed by 4 bases and 0 bases, with 13 bases remaining between them. Cohort assignment relied on participant-reported clinical history. Data came from immunoSEQ multiplex PCR; TCRdb stores just in-frame clones and leaves some out. The data contain 350,000 to 450,000 clones, about nine tenths of them seen just once; the ten biggest clones take up about 0.86%. The chain couples TRBV6-5 to TRBJ2-1, with unresolved D. The sample comprised PBMCs or T cells enriched from blood (not recorded which). This clonotype was sampled from a woman aged 35 to 49 who had been exposed to COVID-19. The CDR3: CASSLGHYSSYNEQFF. In DNA, the CDR3 is TGTGCCAGCAGTTTGGGCCATTATAGCTCCTACAATGAGCAGTTCTTC.